One and the same sample provided the 11 T cell receptor beta chains below, sequenced in a study of OX40 agonist ivuxolimab in advanced cancers. Only in-frame clones appear in the TCRdb table, and some are missing; sequencing was by immunoSEQ multiplex PCR. The table lists 50,000 to 55,000 clones, about nine tenths of them singletons. This specimen consisted of CD4+ or CD8+ T cells sorted from blood, obtained in a trial of the OX40 agonist ivuxolimab. The origin of the receptors is an adult with an advanced solid tumor such as melanoma, head and neck, liver or kidney cancer.

The rearrangement links TRBV9 to TRBJ2-1; 11 bases are a match to TRBD1. Germline-derived CDR1 and CDR2 are SGDLS and YYNGEE. V gave up 3 bases and J gave up 9 bases; unmatched junction bases: 5. The CDR3 extends over 14 amino acids. CDR3 residues: CASSEGQGVGEQFF. The CDR3 DNA sequence: TGTGCCAGCAGCGAGGGACAGGGGGTCGGTGAGCAGTTCTTC.

This chain connects TRBV7-9 to TRBJ2-3; maybe TRBD1 (6 bases). The ends were cut back, 5 bases at V and 0 bases at J, with 9 bases in the middle. The CDR3 loop spans 14 amino acids. The germline V gene encodes CDR1 SEHNR and CDR2 FQNEAQ (reference sequence). The CDR3 DNA reads TGTGCCAGCAGCCGAGACAGGAGCACAGATACGCAGTATTTT. This translates into CASSRDRSTDTQYF.

The rearrangement uses TRBV6-1 and TRBJ2-7; 7 nucleotides match TRBD1. CDR1 is MNHNS, CDR2 SASEGT, per germline. V lost 5 bases to trimming and J lost 0 bases; unmatched junction nucleotides: 4. The CDR3 covers 14 residues. CDR3 loop: CASSLGQVSYEQYV. DNA of the CDR3: TGTGCCAGCAGTTTAGGACAGGTCTCCTACGAGCAGTACGTC.

This clone was recorded once. The rearrangement links TRBV6-6 to TRBJ2-1; D is unresolved. Germline-derived CDR1 and CDR2 are MNHNY and SVGAGI (reference sequence). This CDR3 has 13 amino acids. V was pared by 0 bases and J by 8 bases, with 8 bases between. CDR3 residues: CASSYSIEDEQFF. As DNA, the CDR3 is TGTGCCAGCAGTTACTCGATTGAGGATGAGCAGTTCTTC.

The chain has TRBV28 and TRBJ1-2, with D perhaps TRBD1 (5 bases). This CDR3 contains 15 residues. Trimming took off 3 bases at V and 4 bases at J, with 15 bases between the two ends. Germline V gives CDR1 MDHEN, CDR2 SYDVKM. The CDR3 here is CASSLRGTDIYGYTF. The CDR3 DNA follows: TGTGCCAGCAGTTTGCGGGGGACGGATATCTATGGCTACACCTTC.

The chain recombines TRBV27 with TRBJ1-6; 8 bases are a match to TRBD1. CDR3 length: 15 residues. Losses at the gene ends were 4 bases for V and 7 bases for J; bases not matched to a gene: 6. CDR1 and CDR2 (germline): MNHEY, SMNVEV (reference sequence). The CDR3 DNA follows: TGTGCCAGCAGTTCTCAGGGGGCCGGGAATTCACCCCTCCACTTT. It codes for CASSSQGAGNSPLHF.

This chain uses TRBV6-1 with TRBJ1-2; 8 bases match TRBD1. The germline V gene has CDR1 MNHNS and CDR2 SASEGT. V was pared by 5 bases and J by 2 bases, with 4 bases of the junction left unmatched. The CDR3 runs to 14 residues. CDR3 sequence: CASSRTGLNYGYTF. CDR3 bases: TGTGCCAGCAGTCGGACAGGGTTGAACTATGGCTACACCTTC.

The chain combines TRBV2 with TRBJ1-2; D perhaps matches TRBD1 (6 bases). V was cut by 7 bases and J by 7 bases, with 25 bases left in between. CDR1 and CDR2 from the germline V gene are SNHLY and FYNNEI. This CDR3 is built from 16 residues. The CDR3 nucleotides are TGTGCCAGCACCTTTGGAGACAGGCAAGGATTTTTTGGCTACACCTTC. Its protein product is CASTFGDRQGFFGYTF.

This clone was recorded once. This chain uses TRBV14 with TRBJ2-7; possible D gene TRBD2, 5 bases. This CDR3 has 12 amino acids. V was pared by 8 bases and J by 8 bases, with 16 bases between. The germline gives CDR1 SGHDN, CDR2 FVKESK. CDR3 DNA: TGTGCCAGCTCCGGACTTCAACCTCAGCAGTACGTC. Amino acid sequence: CASSGLQPQQYV.

This rearrangement joins TRBV2 to TRBJ2-6, with a possible D match to TRBD1 (6 bases). The ends were cut back, 4 bases at V and 0 bases at J, with 7 bases in the middle. Germline values: CDR1 SNHLY, CDR2 FYNNEI. The CDR3 sequence is 15 residues long. The CDR3 sequence: CASSGTVSGANVLTF. The CDR3 DNA sequence: TGTGCCAGCAGTGGGACAGTCTCTGGGGCCAACGTCCTGACTTTC.

The chain recombines TRBV7-2 with TRBJ1-1, with 8 bases identical to TRBD1. V was pared by 2 bases and J by 4 bases, with 3 bases of the junction left unmatched. This CDR3 spans 14 amino acids. Germline V gives CDR1 SGHTA, CDR2 FQGNSA. The CDR3 loop is CASSLQGAVTEAFF. CDR3 nucleotides: TGTGCCAGCAGCTTACAGGGGGCGGTCACTGAAGCTTTCTTT. The variable domain in full, with the rest retrieved from reference TRBV7-2 and TRBJ1-1, is GAGVSQSPSNKVTEKGKDVELRCDPISGHTALYWYRQSLGQGLEFLIYFQGNSAPDKSGLPSDRFSAERTGGSVSTLTIQRTQQEDSAVYLCASSLQGAVTEAFFGQGTRLTVV.